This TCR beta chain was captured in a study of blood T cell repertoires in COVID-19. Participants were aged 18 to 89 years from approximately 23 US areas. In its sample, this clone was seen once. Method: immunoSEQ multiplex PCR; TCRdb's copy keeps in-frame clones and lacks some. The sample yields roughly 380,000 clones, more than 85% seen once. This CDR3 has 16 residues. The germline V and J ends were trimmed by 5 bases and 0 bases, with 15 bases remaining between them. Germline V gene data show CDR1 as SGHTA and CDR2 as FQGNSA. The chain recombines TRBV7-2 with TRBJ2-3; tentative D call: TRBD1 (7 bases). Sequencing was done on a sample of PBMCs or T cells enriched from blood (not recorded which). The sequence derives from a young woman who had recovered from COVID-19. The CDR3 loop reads CASSLQGGWSTDTQYF. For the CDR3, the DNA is TGTGCCAGCAGCCTCCAGGGGGGCTGGAGCACAGATACGCAGTATTTT. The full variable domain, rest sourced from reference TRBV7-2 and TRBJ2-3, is GAGVSQSPSNKVTEKGKDVELRCDPISGHTALYWYRQSLGQGLEFLIYFQGNSAPDKSGLPSDRFSAERTGGSVSTLTIQRTQQEDSAVYLCASSLQGGWSTDTQYFGPGTRLTVL.